These 18 T cell receptor beta chains originate from one sample sequenced in a study of shared clonotypes between healthy human individuals (dated by TCRdb to about 2020). The protocol used for the library was the immunoSEQ multiplex PCR assay. TCRdb retrieved this table from immuneACCESS and kept in-frame rearrangements only. Not all clones are present; in checked studies, unresolved V genes account for under half, and no reason is known for the remainder. The sample table holds millions of clones, of which 85% to 95% were seen once. Roughly 0.36% of the sample lies in the top ten. Sequenced input: naive CD4+ T cells from PBMCs. This specimen's cell subset or site label, per the study, means: CD45RA+ positively selected. These receptors came from a man between 18 and 29 years old in good health. Some clones in this sample may be carry-over from other donors' samples.

This clone showed up just a few times. The rearrangement joins TRBV9 to TRBJ1-1; D is uncertain. V dropped 2 bases and J dropped 0 bases, with 8 bases sitting between them. The CDR3 is 14 amino acids. The germline V gene has CDR1 SGDLS and CDR2 YYNGEE. The CDR3 is CASSVFPLNTEAFF. The CDR3 DNA reads as TGTGCCAGCAGCGTGTTCCCTTTGAACACTGAAGCTTTCTTT. Supplemented by reference TRBV9 and TRBJ1-1, the full variable domain reads DSGVTQTPKHLITATGQRVTLRCSPRSGDLSVYWYQQSLDQGLQFLIQYYNGEERAKGNILERFSAQQFPDLHSELNLSSLELGDSALYFCASSVFPLNTEAFFGQGTRLTVV.

The genes are TRBV7-8 and TRBJ2-7; tentatively, D is TRBD1 or TRBD2 (6 bases each). The germline CDR1 and CDR2 sequences are SGHVS and FQNEAQ. The CDR3 spans 16 residues. V shed 0 bases and J shed 4 bases, with 16 bases lying between them. The CDR3 region is CASSLAGRGRRYEQYF. In DNA form, the CDR3 reads TGTGCCAGCAGCTTAGCAGGCCGGGGGCGCAGGTACGAGCAGTACTTC.

V usage is TRBV9 and J usage is TRBJ2-7, with a tentative D call TRBD2 (6 bases). The germline V gene encodes CDR1 SGDLS and CDR2 YYNGEE. CDR3 size: 16 residues. Trimming removed 0 bases at V and 4 bases at J, with 17 bases between. The CDR3 nucleotides read TGTGCCAGCAGCGTAGGGGGACTTGCGGGATTATACGAGCAGTACTTC. Protein: CASSVGGLAGLYEQYF.

The rearrangement joins TRBV7-6 to TRBJ2-7, with unresolved D. The CDR3 runs to 15 residues. Germline CDR1 is SGHVS and CDR2 is FNYEAQ. V lost 5 bases and J lost 2, with 16 bases in between. The CDR3 DNA reads as TGTGCCAGCAGCGCACAGCTACCGGGCCCCTACGAGCAGTACTTC. Protein sequence: CASSAQLPGPYEQYF.

The chain carries TRBV5-1 and TRBJ2-1, with 8 bases aligning to TRBD2. Germline trimming cut 4 bases from V and 10 bases from J; bases unmatched to any gene: 10. The CDR3 has 14 amino acids. CDR1 is SGHRS, CDR2 YFSETQ, per germline. DNA for the CDR3: TGCGCCAGCAGCCTACTAGCGGTCCCCGTCGAGCAGTTCTTC. Its translation: CASSLLAVPVEQFF.

DNA for the CDR3: TGTGCCAGCAGCCCCCTTGGGGGAACTAACTATGGCTACACCTTC. Translating it yields CASSPLGGTNYGYTF. The rearrangement links TRBV28 to TRBJ1-2, with D maybe TRBD1 (5 bases). Trimming took off 6 bases at V and 0 bases at J, with 14 bases between the two ends. This CDR3 contains 15 residues. The germline CDR1 and CDR2 sequences are MDHEN and SYDVKM.

This clone has more than one count but fewer than ten. The sample contains more than one DNA sequence encoding this CDR3. The rearrangement joins TRBV7-2 to TRBJ2-7; no clear D gene. This CDR3 spans 13 amino acids. Trimming removed 0 bases at V and 2 bases at J, with 5 bases between. Germline CDR1 is SGHTA and CDR2 is FQGNSA. This CDR3 is CASSLAGTYEQYF. In DNA form, the CDR3 reads TGTGCCAGCAGCTTAGCTGGGACCTACGAGCAGTACTTC.

On this clone: It may be a read error: a sequence one base away is much more abundant. Other DNA sequences in the same sample also yield this CDR3. V is TRBV28 and J is TRBJ2-3; D gene unclear. The CDR3 has 11 amino acids. CDR1 is MDHEN, CDR2 SYDVKM, per germline. Trimming shortened V by 6 bases and J by 6 bases, and 7 bases separated the two germline ends. In DNA, the CDR3 is TGTGCCAGCAGCCTAGGGGATACGCAGTATTTT. Translated, it gives CASSLGDTQYF.

Note on this clone: The same CDR3 can be traced to other DNA sequences in this sample. The chain uses TRBV30 and TRBJ2-7; 7 bases align to TRBD2. Germline V CDR1 and CDR2: GTSNPN, SVGIG (reference sequence). V shed 3 bases and J 3 bases; nucleotides not matched to a gene: 2. The CDR3 runs to 12 residues. The CDR3 region is CAWSRTSYEQYF. CDR3 DNA sequence: TGTGCCTGGAGCCGGACTAGCTACGAGCAGTACTTC.

V is TRBV5-1 and J is TRBJ1-3; 7 bases agree with TRBD1. Germline V CDR1 and CDR2: SGHRS, YFSETQ. The junction had 4 bases not matched to a gene; V was cut back by 4 bases and J by 0 bases. CDR3 size: 15 residues. This CDR3 is CASSRGTVSGNTIYF. The CDR3 DNA follows: TGCGCCAGCAGCCGTGGGACAGTCTCTGGAAACACCATATATTTT.

This clone was seen a single time. The J gene is TRBJ2-7, the V gene TRBV19, with TRBD2 matching over 13 bases. This CDR3 is built from 18 residues. Germline V gene lookup returns CDR1 LNHDA and CDR2 SQIVND (reference sequence). V lost 9 bases and J lost 0; bases outside the gene matches: 14. CDR3 residues: CASSAWGGLAGSSYEQYF. The DNA of the CDR3 is TGTGCCAGCAGCGCTTGGGGGGGACTAGCGGGATCCTCCTACGAGCAGTACTTC. Variable domain in full (rest from reference TRBV19 and TRBJ2-7): DGGITQSPKYLFRKEGQNVTLSCEQNLNHDAMYWYRQDPGQGLRLIYYSQIVNDFQKGDIAEGYSVSREKKESFPLTVTSAQKNPTAFYLCASSAWGGLAGSSYEQYFGPGTRLTVT.

The chain has TRBV30 and TRBJ1-1; D unresolved. Germline V lookup: CDR1 GTSNPN, CDR2 SVGIG (reference sequence). There are 11 residues in the CDR3. Trimming cost V 2 bases and J 6 bases, with 7 bases left between them. The CDR3 DNA reads as TGTGCCTGGAGTTGGGCCTCTGAAGCTTTCTTT. It codes for CAWSWASEAFF.

The J gene is TRBJ1-5, the V gene TRBV30; D perhaps matches TRBD1 (5 bases). The V gene lost 2 bases and the J gene lost 2 bases, with 16 bases spanning the gap. CDR3 size: 16 residues. Germline assignment: CDR1 GTSNPN and CDR2 SVGIG (reference sequence). In DNA, the CDR3 is TGTGCCTGGAGTCCATGGCGGGGACGGGGCAATCAGCCCCAGCATTTT. It is translated as CAWSPWRGRGNQPQHF. Full variable domain (rest looked up from reference TRBV30 and TRBJ1-5): SQTIHQWPATLVQPVGSPLSLECTVEGTSNPNLYWYRQAAGRGLQLLFYSVGIGQISSEVPQNLSASRPQDRQFILSSKKLLLSDSGFYLCAWSPWRGRGNQPQHFGDGTRLSIL.

The genes are TRBV9 and TRBJ2-3; 13 bases match TRBD2. The length of the CDR3 is 16 residues. V trimming: 4 bases; J trimming: 7 bases; junction bases outside the gene matches: 9. Germline lookup yields CDR1 SGDLS and CDR2 YYNGEE. The CDR3 nucleotides are TGTGCCAGCAGCACGGCCGGGACTAGCGGGATGAATACGCAGTATTTT. Translated: CASSTAGTSGMNTQYF.

The genes are TRBV7-2 and TRBJ2-1; D ambiguous. V was cut by 3 bases and J by 7 bases, with 13 bases left in between. Germline assignment: CDR1 SGHTA and CDR2 FQGNSA. This CDR3 spans 14 amino acids. This CDR3 reads CASSFPQFGNEQFF. In DNA, the CDR3 is TGTGCCAGCAGCTTTCCGCAATTCGGGAATGAGCAGTTCTTC.

This rearrangement joins TRBV6-1 to TRBJ1-1; the D gene is possibly TRBD1 (6 bases). From germline, CDR1 is MNHNS and CDR2 SASEGT. This CDR3 has 14 amino acids. The V gene lost 5 bases and the J gene lost 8 bases, with 18 bases spanning the gap. The CDR3 DNA reads TGTGCCAGCAGTCTGGGGGGGCCCTTCCTAGAAGCTTTCTTT. This codes for CASSLGGPFLEAFF.

V is TRBV11-2 and J is TRBJ2-2; D is possibly TRBD2 (6 bases). Trimming took 0 bases from V and 6 from J, leaving 17 bases between them. Germline-derived CDR1 and CDR2 are SGHAT and FQNNGV. The CDR3 has 17 residues. The CDR3 region is CASSLDSGLSSPGELFF. For the CDR3, the DNA is TGTGCCAGCAGCTTAGATTCGGGACTTTCCTCCCCCGGGGAGCTGTTTTTT.

The chain employs TRBV19 and TRBJ1-1; D remains unclear. The CDR3 is 14 residues long. Between the trimmed V and J ends, which lost 3 bases and 1 base, there was a span of 9 bases. CDR1 and CDR2 (germline): LNHDA, SQIVND (reference sequence). CDR3 coding DNA: TGTGCCAGTAGTATCTGGCCGGGGAACACTGAAGCTTTCTTT. Its protein is CASSIWPGNTEAFF.